Detailed here is one TCR beta chain. The target of this receptor is not known. Base qualities were left out, and no much larger clone turns up one base away. Using the immunoSEQ multiplex PCR assay, the TCRB and TCRAD loci were amplified from a standardized quantity of quality-controlled genomic DNA. The V(D)J region was spanned by amplicons of a length sufficient to cover the CDR3 and to identify V and J genes. Amplicon sequencing was performed on an Illumina platform through the commercial immunoSEQ service. From the authors' description of their analysis: Primer bias and sequencing errors were corrected as previously described, and TCRAD and TCRB were defined on the basis of the IMGT database. immunoSEQ Analyzer 3.0 and VDJTools were used for repertoire analysis, which covered basic statistics, V/J segment usage, diversity estimates, rarefaction and pairwise overlap. Diversity was estimated with Chao1, ChaoE, Efron-Thisted, Shannon and inverse Simpson indices, and also on datasets down-sampled to the smallest sample. Repertoire overlap was assessed by strict matching of CDR3 nucleotide sequence, V gene and J gene, and clustering was done by Jaccard-based multidimensional scaling. The source is immuneACCESS, and TCRdb retained only in-frame sequences with V and J called. Part of the clones is not carried over; for the studies checked, unresolved V genes explain less than half of this, and the remainder is unexplained. The V and J calls and clone size come from that table; D and trimming were worked out from the DNA. This sample comprises more than 45,000 clones, about 93% of them detected only once. The ten largest clones take up nearly 6% of the sample.

These data come from a study of human thymus T cells (dated by TCRdb to about 2020). Describing the broader study: The study used under 10 infant thymus samples plus four related peripheral blood samples to characterize TCR alpha and beta repertoires. The infant donors were roughly 7 to 244 days old, and the cohort included five to seven males and a couple of females. The investigation overall reported the following: On average, thymus samples yielded about 810,000 unique TCRB clonotypes, whereas blood samples yielded about 84,000. Both the thymic and the peripheral blood repertoires appeared to show biased V and J gene segment usage.

Immunologically healthy infants undergoing open corrective cardiac surgery for congenital heart defects in Finland were used as donors. During surgery, a small about 0.45-1 mL aliquot of peripheral blood was collected from four of the eight donors. Genomic DNA from blood samples was extracted from all available leukocytes rather than from a fixed cell number. Erythrocytes were removed from blood with ACK lysis buffer, and the leukocytes were stored as pellets at -70 °C. A QIAsymphony instrument was used to extract genomic DNA from the frozen cell pellets. The sequencing sample was made of blood. The receptor comes from a boy in the first two years of life with a congenital heart defect but otherwise immunologically healthy.

The nucleotides read TGTGCCAGCAGCTTTCAAGCGTATTACGGGGAGCTGTTTTTT. The translation is CASSFQAYYGELFF. Recombination linked TRBV7-2 to TRBJ2-2, with the D segment identity uncertain. The V end loses 3 bases and the J end loses 7 bases, and a stretch of 12 bases separates them. CDR1 SGHTA and CDR2 FQGNSA are derived from the germline V gene. From the cysteine through the phenylalanine, the CDR3 covers 14 amino acids. The CDR3 DNA has 42 bases and is translated from base 1.